Each of the 19 T cell receptor beta chains below was sequenced from the same sample in a study of prognosis after radiotherapy for stage I lung cancer. It was by two-round multiplex PCR that TCR beta CDR3 was amplified from genomic DNA. First-round PCR employed TRBV- and TRBJ-specific primers for each gene. Each CDR3 protein is one row after TCRdb ran MiXCR on the multiplex PCR reads. The table includes 30,000 to 40,000 distinct CDR3 sequences, roughly 24% detected once. The sample here was PBMCs, taken before or after stereotactic body radiation therapy (not recorded which). Receptors were obtained from a donor older than 45 with non-small cell lung cancer.

This clonotype has ten or more counts. The rearrangement links TRBV15 to TRBJ1-2; D may be TRBD1 (5 bases). This CDR3 region has 11 residues. Trimming removed 1 base from V and 12 bases from J, with 9 bases in between. The V gene's germline CDR1 is LNHNV and CDR2 YYDKDF (reference sequence). CDR3 sequence: CATSRGGAHTF. The DNA for the CDR3 is TGTGCCACCAGCAGAGGAGGGGCCCACACCTTC.

As to this clonotype: With a much larger clone just one base away, this may be a read error. The chain has TRBV4-2 and TRBJ1-2, with a tentative D call TRBD1 (6 bases). This CDR3 has 14 residues. CDR1 LGHNA and CDR2 YNFKEQ come from the germline V gene. The V end lost 5 bases, the J end lost 0 bases, and 10 bases lay between the germline ends. The CDR3 nucleotides are TGTGCCAGCAGCTACGACAGGACTAACTATGGCTACACCTTC. Translation: CASSYDRTNYGYTF.

The chain uses TRBV6-2 or TRBV6-3 and TRBJ1-6; D not resolved. Germline V gene data show CDR1 as MNHEY and CDR2 as SVGEGT. The CDR3 totals 12 residues. Here the CDR3 reads CAHGPNNSPLHF. Here the CDR3 DNA reads TGTGCGCATGGGCCCAATAATTCACCCCTCCACTTT.

J is TRBJ2-5 and V is TRBV5-1; D is undetermined. Germline V CDR1 and CDR2: SGHRS, YFSETQ. There are 11 residues in the CDR3. Trimming took off 4 bases at V and 9 bases at J, with 10 bases between the two ends. For the CDR3, the DNA is TGCGCCAGCAGCGTCGGCACTCCCCAGTACTTC. Protein sequence: CASSVGTPQYF.

The sample holds many counts of this clonotype. The rearrangement links TRBV3-1 to TRBJ2-3, with D unclear. V dropped 4 bases and J dropped 1 base, with 6 bases sitting between them. The CDR3 loop spans 13 amino acids. Per the germline V gene, CDR1 is LGHDT and CDR2 is YNNKEL (reference sequence). CDR3 in DNA: TGTGCCAGCAGCCCAAGGGGCACAGATACGCAGTATTTT. Translated: CASSPRGTDTQYF.

The table lists this clonotype with a few counts. A much larger clone lies one base from this, so it may be a read error. The chain carries TRBV20-1 and TRBJ2-5; no clear D. Germline V gene sequence: CDR1 DFQATT, CDR2 SNEGSKA (reference sequence). The CDR3 has 11 amino acids. In DNA form, the CDR3 reads TGCAGTGCCCCCGTGGGTGAGACCCAGTCCTTC. Residues: CSAPVGETQSF.

This clonotype qualifies as medium-sized. The chain employs TRBV2 and TRBJ1-2; no definite D call. The CDR3 is 15 residues long. Germline CDR1 SNHLY, CDR2 FYNNEI. The V and J ends lost 7 bases and 3 bases respectively, with 18 bases between them. The CDR3 is CASNAPSLNHYGYTF. CDR3 coding DNA: TGTGCCAGCAACGCCCCAAGTCTGAACCACTATGGCTACACCTTC.

This clonotype was observed at least ten times. The chain has TRBV7-6 and TRBJ1-6, with D unresolved. V dropped 5 bases and J dropped 6 bases, with 11 bases sitting between them. Germline V gene sequence: CDR1 SGHVS, CDR2 FNYEAQ. CDR3 size: 14 residues. The CDR3 loop is CASSLDPVNSPLHF. CDR3 DNA sequence: TGTGCCAGCAGCCTAGACCCTGTTAATTCACCCCTCCACTTT.

This clonotype was seen ten or more times. The V and J genes are TRBV6-2 or TRBV6-3 and TRBJ2-3, with 11 bases fitting TRBD2. The length of the CDR3 is 17 residues. J was trimmed by 0 bases and V by 2 bases; bases with no gene match: 4. The germline V gene has CDR1 MNHEY and CDR2 SVGEGT. CDR3 nucleotides: TGTGCCAGCAGTTACCGGACTAGCGGGTCTAGCACAGATACGCAGTATTTT. This translates into CASSYRTSGSSTDTQYF.

This clonotype was counted many times. The chain joins TRBV19 to TRBJ2-7; no firm D call. The CDR3 loop spans 11 amino acids. Trimming left V 7 bases short and J 6 bases short, with 10 bases between. Germline CDR1 reads LNHDA; CDR2 reads SQIVND (reference sequence). This CDR3 reads CASKEGSEQYF. The CDR3 DNA sequence: TGTGCCAGTAAAGAAGGCAGCGAGCAGTACTTC.

This clonotype was counted many times. The chain carries TRBV7-8 and TRBJ2-2; D ambiguous. Germline lookup yields CDR1 SGHVS and CDR2 FQNEAQ. Trimming removed 0 bases from V and 2 bases from J, with 7 bases in between. CDR3 length: 15 residues. This CDR3 is CASSLAHGNTGELFF. Written as DNA, the CDR3 is TGTGCCAGCAGCTTAGCGCACGGAAACACCGGGGAGCTGTTTTTT.

The rearrangement uses TRBV28 and TRBJ2-2; a weak D match, TRBD2 (7 bases). Germline CDR1 MDHEN, CDR2 SYDVKM. This CDR3 is built from 13 residues. The germline V and J ends were trimmed by 8 bases and 9 bases, with 16 bases remaining between them. The CDR3 protein is CASGSGGARELFF. For the CDR3, the DNA is TGTGCCAGCGGAAGTGGGGGGGCAAGGGAGCTGTTTTTT.

A remark on this clonotype: It is likely a read error: a sequence one base away is far more abundant. The J gene is TRBJ2-2, the V gene TRBV6-9, with D perhaps being TRBD1 or TRBD2 (5 bases each). The CDR3 length is 14 residues. Germline CDR1 is MNHGY and CDR2 is SVAAGI. CDR3 bases: TGTGCCGGCAGTGAGGGGTCCACCCCCGGGGAGCTGTTTTTT. This gives the protein CAGSEGSTPGELFF.

The CDR3 DNA reads as TGCAGTGCTAGACCCAATAGCGGGGCGACCTACGAGCAGTACTTC. It yields the protein CSARPNSGATYEQYF. The chain joins TRBV20-1 to TRBJ2-7, with 8 nucleotides matching TRBD2. The V segment lost 2 bases and the J segment 2 bases; nucleotides outside the gene matches: 8. The germline gives CDR1 DFQATT, CDR2 SNEGSKA (reference sequence). CDR3 length: 15 amino acids.

Many counts were recorded for this clonotype. The chain combines TRBV6-4 with TRBJ2-2; 10 nucleotides agree with TRBD1. Trimming removed 0 bases from V and 6 bases from J; junction bases left unmatched: 4. Germline CDR1 is MRHNA and CDR2 is SNTAGT. The CDR3 loop spans 16 amino acids. Here the CDR3 reads CASSDSTDRGSGELFF. Written as DNA, the CDR3 is TGTGCCAGCAGTGACTCGACGGACAGGGGGTCCGGGGAGCTGTTTTTT.

Ten or more counts support this clonotype. The chain recombines TRBV29-1 with TRBJ2-1; 12 positions agree with TRBD2. Germline CDR1 SQVTM, CDR2 ANQGSEA. The J segment lost 4 bases and the V segment lost 7 bases, leaving 8 bases of the junction unmatched. The CDR3 covers 15 residues. CDR3 sequence: CSARLAGEPYNEQFF. CDR3 nucleotides: TGCAGCGCCCGACTAGCGGGAGAACCTTACAATGAGCAGTTCTTC.

This clonotype was found many times. The chain has TRBV28 and TRBJ2-5; TRBD2 agrees at 11 bases. The CDR3 is made up of 15 amino acids. V shed 10 bases, J shed 4 bases, and the junction held 11 bases outside the gene matches. Germline V lookup: CDR1 MDHEN, CDR2 SYDVKM. The CDR3, as DNA: TGTGCCACTTCCCTTAGCGGGAGGGTTGGAGAGACCCAGTACTTC. Protein sequence: CATSLSGRVGETQYF.

This clonotype was observed at least ten times. The V call is TRBV3-1, the J call TRBJ2-7; perhaps TRBD2 as D (5 bases). Trimming pared 4 bases from V and 5 bases from J, leaving 9 bases between. Germline V CDR1 and CDR2: LGHDT, YNNKEL (reference sequence). The length of the CDR3 is 12 residues. The CDR3 nucleotides are TGTGCCAGCAGCCGGAGGTACGACGAGCAGTACTTC. Translating gives CASSRRYDEQYF.

This clonotype qualifies as medium-sized (0.01 to 0.1%). The chain combines TRBV19 with TRBJ2-7; D ambiguous. V lost 3 bases, J lost 4 bases, and 10 bases lay in between. This CDR3 contains 13 residues. Germline loops: CDR1 LNHDA, CDR2 SQIVND (reference sequence). The CDR3 is CASSMYLGYEQYF. As DNA, the CDR3 is TGTGCCAGTAGTATGTACTTGGGGTACGAGCAGTACTTC.